These 29 T cell receptor beta chains were sequenced from one sample in a study of beta chain features in type 1 diabetes. The sequenced template was cDNA made from the entire isolated RNA. Profiled with immunoSEQ multiplex PCR; TCRdb holds only in-frame clones, not every one. This sample has around 140,000 clones; over 9.5% occur once, and the top ten carry 1% to 1.5%. Material: naive CD4+ T cells from blood. The receptors derive from a man between 18 and 35 years old in good health.

The gene calls are TRBV6-5 and TRBJ1-6; TRBD1 aligns across 8 bases. The CDR3 loop spans 15 amino acids. V was pared by 2 bases and J by 10 bases, with 7 bases of the junction left unmatched. Germline lookup yields CDR1 MNHEY and CDR2 SVGAGI. CDR3 residues: CASSYLDRGESPLHF. In nucleotides, the CDR3 is TGTGCCAGCAGTTACCTCGACAGGGGCGAGTCACCCCTCCACTTT.

The chain carries TRBV21-1 and TRBJ1-2; the tabulated D call, TRBD1, remains unverified against the DNA. TRBV21-1 is flagged as a pseudogene. The CDR3 spans 14 residues. The CDR3 region is CASKGQGASDGYTF. The DNA for the CDR3 is TGTGCCAGCAAGGGACAGGGGGCGTCAGATGGCTACACCTTC.

This clone was found a few times. The chain is built from TRBV5-1 and TRBJ2-5; 7 bases are a match to TRBD1. CDR3 length: 14 residues. Germline V gene sequence: CDR1 SGHRS, CDR2 YFSETQ. The V segment lost 3 bases and the J segment 4 bases; nucleotides outside the gene matches: 6. This CDR3 is CASSYDRVSETQYF. DNA of the CDR3: TGCGCCAGCAGCTACGACAGGGTGTCAGAGACCCAGTACTTC.

In DNA, the CDR3 is TGTGCCTGGAGTGTTTCCCCGATACAGGGGTTAGGGGAAAAACTGTTTTTT. Encoded protein: CAWSVSPIQGLGEKLFF. The rearrangement joins TRBV30 to TRBJ1-4, with 7 bases lining up with TRBD1. The length of the CDR3 is 17 residues. V dropped 0 bases and J dropped 8; count of bases not matched to a gene: 15. Germline lookup yields CDR1 GTSNPN and CDR2 SVGIG (reference sequence).

This clone has only a few counts. The V gene is TRBV28, the J gene TRBJ2-7; 8 bases are shared with TRBD1. The J segment lost 0 bases and the V segment lost 8 bases, leaving 15 bases of the junction unmatched. There are 17 residues in the CDR3. CDR1 and CDR2 from the germline V gene are MDHEN and SYDVKM. The CDR3 DNA reads TGTGCCAGCTTCCCTGGACAGGGTCTCTTAAGCTCCTACGAGCAGTACTTC. Protein: CASFPGQGLLSSYEQYF.

The V and J genes are TRBV11-2 and TRBJ1-4; 8 bases line up with TRBD1. The CDR3 is made up of 13 amino acids. Germline lookup yields CDR1 SGHAT and CDR2 FQNNGV. V trimming: 6 bases; J trimming: 8 bases; junction bases outside the gene matches: 5. The CDR3 spells CASRTGVNEKLFF. DNA of the CDR3: TGTGCCAGCAGGACAGGGGTTAACGAAAAACTGTTTTTT.

This clone appeared a few times. This chain joins TRBV7-9 and TRBJ1-5; the match to TRBD1 covers 7 bases. V dropped 1 base and J dropped 0; count of bases not matched to a gene: 9. The CDR3 is 18 amino acids. Germline V CDR1 and CDR2: SEHNR, FQNEAQ (reference sequence). As DNA, the CDR3 is TGTGCCAGCAGCTTAGGAGGGGGCGGGGTGGATAGCAATCAGCCCCAGCATTTT. Protein product: CASSLGGGGVDSNQPQHF.

This rearrangement joins TRBV19 to TRBJ1-5; 8 bases map to TRBD1. Trimming cost V 7 bases and J 4 bases; bases outside gene matches: 9. The CDR3 loop spans 15 amino acids. Germline assignment: CDR1 LNHDA and CDR2 SQIVND (reference sequence). The CDR3: CASIEGTGFNQPQHF. Written as DNA, the CDR3 is TGTGCCAGTATCGAAGGGACAGGTTTTAATCAGCCCCAGCATTTT. Supplemented by reference TRBV19 and TRBJ1-5, the full variable domain reads DGGITQSPKYLFRKEGQNVTLSCEQNLNHDAMYWYRQDPGQGLRLIYYSQIVNDFQKGDIAEGYSVSREKKESFPLTVTSAQKNPTAFYLCASIEGTGFNQPQHFGDGTRLSIL.

This chain links TRBV6-5 with TRBJ2-7, with 7 bases aligning to TRBD1. This CDR3 contains 15 residues. The trim removed 6 bases at V and 0 bases at J, leaving 8 bases unmatched. The V gene's germline CDR1 is MNHEY and CDR2 SVGAGI. The CDR3 sequence: CASSEPGQRSYEQYF. CDR3 sequence (DNA): TGTGCCAGCAGCGAACCGGGACAGCGCTCCTACGAGCAGTACTTC.

This clone was counted between two and nine times. At one boundary the junction diverges from the germline segment, which might be a read error. CDR3 coding DNA: TGTGCCATCAGTGAGTCGACAGGTAGTGCAACTAATGAAAAACTGTTTTTT. The encoded protein is CAISESTGSATNEKLFF. The gene calls are TRBV6-1 and TRBJ1-4; TRBD1 might be the D (6 bases). Germline values: CDR1 MNHNS, CDR2 SASEGT. The CDR3 totals 17 residues.

The sample holds a few counts of this clone. The chain couples TRBV11-2 to TRBJ2-3, with TRBD2 identical over 8 bases. This CDR3 is built from 15 residues. The ends lost 4 bases at V and 3 bases at J; junction bases unmatched: 6. CDR1 and CDR2 from the germline V gene are SGHAT and FQNNGV. CDR3 sequence: CASSSLLAGTDTQYF. CDR3 sequence (DNA): TGTGCCAGCAGCTCCCTTTTAGCGGGGACAGATACGCAGTATTTT.

This clone has a handful of counts. The chain uses TRBV5-1 and TRBJ2-3; 7 bases align to TRBD1. V was clipped by 4 bases and J by 6 bases; unmatched bases: 8. CDR3 length equals 14 residues. Germline V gene data show CDR1 as SGHRS and CDR2 as YFSETQ. The DNA for the CDR3 is TGCGCCAGCAGCCCCGGACAGGAAGGGGATACGCAGTATTTT. It codes for CASSPGQEGDTQYF.

The chain has TRBV27 and TRBJ2-7, with 12 bases lining up with TRBD1. The CDR3 is 15 amino acids. Per the germline V gene, CDR1 is MNHEY and CDR2 is SMNVEV (reference sequence). J gave up 7 bases and V 2 bases, and 6 bases lay outside the gene matches. CDR3 sequence: CASSLRDRGLSEQYF. The DNA for the CDR3 is TGTGCCAGCAGTTTAAGGGACAGGGGGCTGAGTGAGCAGTACTTC.

V is TRBV14 and J is TRBJ2-2; TRBD1 matches 7 bases. CDR1 and CDR2 from the germline V gene are SGHDN and FVKESK. This CDR3 has 16 amino acids. Trimming at V came to 3 bases and at J to 1 base, leaving 5 bases not matched to a gene. The CDR3 protein is CASSQLTGKNTGELFF. CDR3 bases: TGTGCCAGCAGCCAGCTGACAGGGAAGAACACCGGGGAGCTGTTTTTT.

Notes on this clone: No conserved phenylalanine or tryptophan is present at the end of the CDR3, so a read error is the likely explanation. V is TRBV9 and J is TRBJ2-6, with 7 bases lining up with TRBD1. The trim removed 2 bases at V and 0 bases at J, leaving 11 bases unmatched. Looked up from germline, CDR1 is SGDLS and CDR2 is YYNGEE. The CDR3 consists of 19 residues. CDR3 sequence (DNA): TGTGCCAGCAGCGTGTACGACAGGGCCCTTAGCTCTGGGGCCAACGTCCTGACTTCC. This translates into CASSVYDRALSSGANVLTS.

J is TRBJ2-2 and V is TRBV5-1; 10 bases match TRBD1. V shed 4 bases, J shed 7 bases, and the junction held 7 bases outside the gene matches. CDR3 length equals 15 residues. The V gene's germline CDR1 is SGHRS and CDR2 YFSETQ. This chain's CDR3 is CASSPAGQGNGELFF. CDR3 nucleotide sequence: TGCGCCAGCAGCCCCGCGGGACAGGGGAACGGGGAGCTGTTTTTT.

The chain employs TRBV9 and TRBJ2-1; 7 bases map to TRBD2. The CDR3 consists of 15 residues. Per germline, CDR1 SGDLS and CDR2 YYNGEE. Trimming removed 4 bases from V and 6 bases from J; junction bases left unmatched: 10. Written as DNA, the CDR3 is TGTGCCAGCAGCATTCCCGGGACTACCGGCAATGAGCAGTTCTTC. This sequence encodes CASSIPGTTGNEQFF.

In this sample, this clone turned up many times. The V gene is TRBV30, the J gene TRBJ1-5, with TRBD1 identical over 7 bases. The CDR3 totals 13 residues. Germline V gene data show CDR1 as GTSNPN and CDR2 as SVGIG (reference sequence). V trimming: 1 base; J trimming: 7 bases; junction bases outside the gene matches: 4. This CDR3 reads CAWSGIQGQPQHF. The CDR3 region has the DNA TGTGCCTGGAGTGGAATACAGGGGCAGCCCCAGCATTTT.

V is TRBV11-2 and J is TRBJ2-5; possible D gene TRBD1, 6 bases. The CDR3 totals 13 residues. CDR1 is SGHAT and CDR2 is FQNNGV in the germline V gene. The V end was cut by 4 bases, the J end by 2 bases, with 8 bases between. CDR3: CASSWGQQETQYF. As DNA, the CDR3 is TGTGCCAGCAGCTGGGGACAACAAGAGACCCAGTACTTC.

This clone was seen more than once but under ten times. This sequence joins TRBV27 and TRBJ2-6; TRBD1 might be the D (5 bases). V shed 5 bases and J shed 0 bases, with 14 bases lying between them. This CDR3 comprises 17 residues. The germline V gene has CDR1 MNHEY and CDR2 SMNVEV (reference sequence). The CDR3 reads CASSMEGAVSGANVLTF. Here the CDR3 DNA reads TGTGCCAGCAGTATGGAAGGGGCGGTCTCTGGGGCCAACGTCCTGACTTTC. Complete variable domain (other parts from reference TRBV27 and TRBJ2-6): EAQVTQNPRYLITVTGKKLTVTCSQNMNHEYMSWYRQDPGLGLRQIYYSMNVEVTDKGDVPEGYKVSRKEKRNFPLILESPSPNQTSLYFCASSMEGAVSGANVLTFGAGSRLTVL.

This chain uses TRBV29-1 with TRBJ2-7; 11 bases line up with TRBD1. Germline V gives CDR1 SQVTM, CDR2 ANQGSEA. The CDR3 covers 13 residues. V gave up 5 bases and J gave up 7 bases; unmatched junction bases: 7. The CDR3 sequence: CSVSGTGGGEQYF. The CDR3, as DNA: TGCAGCGTTTCCGGGACAGGGGGTGGTGAGCAGTACTTC.

DNA of the CDR3: TGTGCCAGCAGTTACGCAGACTATAGCAATCAGCCCCAGCATTTT. Encoded protein: CASSYADYSNQPQHF. J is TRBJ1-5 and V is TRBV6-6; D is uncertain. Germline values: CDR1 MNHNY, CDR2 SVGAGI (reference sequence). The length of the CDR3 is 15 residues. Trimming left V 2 bases short and J 0 bases short, with 8 bases between.

The chain is built from TRBV7-2 and TRBJ2-5; 14 bases align to TRBD2. Germline V gene data show CDR1 as SGHTA and CDR2 as FQGNSA. The CDR3 is 16 residues long. J gave up 2 bases and V 5 bases, and 4 bases lay outside the gene matches. This CDR3 is CASSVTSGGVQETQYF. DNA for the CDR3: TGTGCCAGCAGCGTGACTAGCGGGGGGGTACAAGAGACCCAGTACTTC.

The rearrangement links TRBV14 to TRBJ2-2; maybe TRBD1 (6 bases). The CDR3 is 17 residues long. Trimming removed 5 bases from V and 4 bases from J, with 20 bases in between. Per the germline V gene, CDR1 is SGHDN and CDR2 is FVKESK. The CDR3: CASSRDRQTYLTGELFF. The CDR3 region has the DNA TGTGCCAGCAGCAGAGACAGGCAGACTTACCTCACCGGGGAGCTGTTTTTT.

Here the CDR3 reads CSVEDHGLRGEKLFF. The CDR3 nucleotides are TGCAGCGTTGAAGATCACGGACTACGGGGTGAAAAACTGTTTTTT. The V call is TRBV29-1, the J call TRBJ1-4; D is uncertain. The ends were cut back, 0 bases at V and 7 bases at J, with 15 bases in the middle. CDR3 length: 15 residues. The germline V gene has CDR1 SQVTM and CDR2 ANQGSEA.

This clone has only a few counts. The V gene is TRBV11-2, the J gene TRBJ2-2; 10 bases align to TRBD1. Germline assignment: CDR1 SGHAT and CDR2 FQNNGV. The CDR3 is made up of 15 amino acids. V gave up 1 base and J gave up 4 bases; unmatched junction bases: 0. The CDR3 bases are TGTGCCAGCAGCTTAGGGACAGGGGGCACCGGGGAGCTGTTTTTT. Translation: CASSLGTGGTGELFF. Full variable domain (missing parts from reference TRBV11-2 and TRBJ2-2): EAGVAQSPRYKIIEKRQSVAFWCNPISGHATLYWYQQILGQGPKLLIQFQNNGVVDDSQLPKDRFSAERLKGVDSTLKIQPAKLEDSAVYLCASSLGTGGTGELFFGEGSRLTVL.

This clone was counted a few times. V gene TRBV5-4 combines with J gene TRBJ2-1; TRBD1 agrees at 9 bases. V was clipped by 1 base and J by 9 bases; unmatched bases: 5. Looked up from germline, CDR1 is SGHNT and CDR2 is YYREEE (reference sequence). CDR3 size: 14 residues. The CDR3 sequence: CASSLRQGGGEQFF. For the CDR3, the DNA is TGTGCCAGCAGCTTGAGACAGGGGGGAGGTGAGCAGTTCTTC.

The chain links TRBV19 to TRBJ2-3; 7 positions match TRBD1. The trim removed 5 bases at V and 6 bases at J, leaving 14 bases unmatched. The CDR3 has 16 amino acids. Germline V gene sequence: CDR1 LNHDA, CDR2 SQIVND (reference sequence). The CDR3 sequence is CASSVRQGQPWDTQYF. In DNA, the CDR3 is TGTGCCAGTAGTGTTCGACAGGGCCAGCCGTGGGATACGCAGTATTTT.

A few counts support this clone. The V gene is TRBV18, the J gene TRBJ2-1; 11 nucleotides line up with TRBD2. Germline loops: CDR1 KGHSH, CDR2 LQKENI. The trim removed 6 bases at V and 3 bases at J, leaving 4 bases unmatched. The CDR3 extends over 15 amino acids. CDR3 sequence: CASSPGTSGYNEQFF. CDR3 DNA: TGTGCCAGCTCCCCCGGGACTAGCGGCTACAATGAGCAGTTCTTC.